Following are 23 T cell receptor beta chains from one sample sequenced in a study of cytomegalovirus exposure and HLA in healthy donors (dated by TCRdb to about 2017). Library prep was done by the immunoSEQ multiplex PCR assay. In its TCRdb copy, this immuneACCESS table keeps in-frame sequences only and misses some clones. Where compared with another copy, unresolved V genes explain less than half of these, and the others have no known cause. This sample has 250,000 to 400,000 clones in its table, and 88% of those were observed once. The ten largest clonotypes hold roughly 0.96% of the sample. The specimen sequenced was PBMCs. The receptor set was obtained from a young man in good health and CMV-seronegative.

The CDR3 DNA is TGTGCCAGCAGCACTCCGACTAGCCGTAACACCGGGGAGCTGTTTTTT. Its translation is CASSTPTSRNTGELFF. The V gene is TRBV7-9, the J gene TRBJ2-2; TRBD2 aligns across 7 bases. V shed 5 bases and J 2 bases; nucleotides not matched to a gene: 8. The length of the CDR3 is 16 residues. CDR1 and CDR2 from the germline V gene are SEHNR and FQNEAQ (reference sequence).

This chain connects TRBV5-1 to TRBJ2-3; 8 bases line up with TRBD1. The germline CDR1 and CDR2 sequences are SGHRS and YFSETQ. This CDR3 is 15 amino acids long. J was trimmed by 5 bases and V by 4 bases; bases with no gene match: 9. The CDR3 DNA sequence: TGCGCCAGCAGCCCGACCGGACAGGGAGAAGATACGCAGTATTTT. This codes for CASSPTGQGEDTQYF.

The gene calls are TRBV19 and TRBJ1-1; no clear D gene. CDR1 and CDR2 from the germline V gene are LNHDA and SQIVND (reference sequence). Trimming stripped 3 bases from V and 1 base from J, with 15 bases between. The length of the CDR3 is 16 residues. The CDR3 DNA is TGTGCCAGTAGTATCAAAAATCCTCCAGGGAACACTGAAGCTTTCTTT. It codes for CASSIKNPPGNTEAFF.

This clone was observed once. This chain uses TRBV11-2 with TRBJ2-2, with 10 bases that match TRBD1. The junction had 6 bases not matched to a gene; V was cut back by 5 bases and J by 3 bases. This CDR3 comprises 16 residues. The germline CDR1 and CDR2 sequences are SGHAT and FQNNGV. For the CDR3, the DNA is TGTGCCAGCAGCCTACGGACAGGGGGTTACACCGGGGAGCTGTTTTTT. Translating it yields CASSLRTGGYTGELFF.

The chain uses TRBV5-5 and TRBJ1-5; 8 bases are a match to TRBD1. This CDR3 is built from 16 residues. V gave up 4 bases and J gave up 0 bases; unmatched junction bases: 6. CDR1 SGHKS and CDR2 YYEKEE come from the germline V gene (reference sequence). The CDR3 protein is CASSARQGFSNQPQHF. In DNA, the CDR3 is TGTGCCAGCAGCGCCAGACAGGGGTTTAGCAATCAGCCCCAGCATTTT.

In this sample, this clone turned up once. V is TRBV5-6 and J is TRBJ2-3, with 8 bases aligning to TRBD1. The trim removed 4 bases at V and 2 bases at J, leaving 9 bases unmatched. The germline CDR1 and CDR2 sequences are SGHDT and YYEEEE. CDR3 length: 16 amino acids. CDR3: CASSTHRDRTTDTQYF. The CDR3 nucleotides are TGTGCCAGCAGCACCCACCGGGACAGGACCACAGATACGCAGTATTTT.

This chain joins TRBV19 and TRBJ2-7; 7 bases agree with TRBD1. The germline V gene has CDR1 LNHDA and CDR2 SQIVND (reference sequence). The CDR3 is 15 residues long. The V and J ends lost 3 bases and 0 bases, in that order; junction bases with no gene match: 5. CDR3 in DNA: TGTGCCAGTAGTATTGGGACAGATATCTCCTACGAGCAGTACTTC. It is translated as CASSIGTDISYEQYF.

This clone turned up a few times. This chain links TRBV10-1 with TRBJ2-7; 7 bases map to TRBD1. Unmatched junction bases numbered 10, after V lost 5 bases and J lost 6 bases. The CDR3 is made up of 14 amino acids. Germline V gene lookup returns CDR1 WNHNN and CDR2 SYGVQD (reference sequence). The DNA for the CDR3 is TGCGCCAGCAGTAGGGACAGTTCGGATGGCGAGCAGTACTTC. It encodes CASSRDSSDGEQYF.

The chain combines TRBV7-9 with TRBJ2-5, with D uncertain. Per germline, CDR1 SEHNR and CDR2 FQNEAQ (reference sequence). Between the trimmed V and J ends, which lost 5 bases and 0 bases, there was a span of 4 bases. The length of the CDR3 is 12 residues. The chain's CDR3 is CASSPYQETQYF. DNA of the CDR3: TGTGCCAGCAGCCCGTACCAAGAGACCCAGTACTTC.

The rearrangement joins TRBV6-6 to TRBJ2-7; TRBD2 aligns across 11 bases. Germline values: CDR1 MNHNY, CDR2 SVGAGI (reference sequence). The J segment lost 2 bases and the V segment lost 6 bases, leaving 9 bases of the junction unmatched. CDR3 size: 16 residues. CDR3 loop: CASRPRLAGGAYEQYF. The CDR3, as DNA: TGTGCCAGCAGGCCCCGTCTAGCGGGGGGTGCCTACGAGCAGTACTTC.

CDR3 protein: CASGPGTVRNTGELFF. CDR3 in DNA: TGTGCTAGTGGTCCAGGGACAGTCAGGAACACCGGGGAGCTGTTTTTT. This chain uses TRBV12-5 with TRBJ2-2; 7 nucleotides match TRBD1. Germline V gives CDR1 LGHNT, CDR2 FRNRAP. V was pared by 5 bases and J by 1 base, with 7 bases of the junction left unmatched. This CDR3 spans 16 amino acids.

The chain combines TRBV2 with TRBJ1-1; D possibly corresponds to TRBD1 (5 bases). CDR3 length: 13 amino acids. The germline V gene has CDR1 SNHLY and CDR2 FYNNEI. With 6 bases removed from V and 5 bases from J, the gap between germline ends came to 13 bases. This chain's CDR3 is CASRLGVETEAFF. The CDR3 DNA follows: TGTGCCAGCAGGTTAGGGGTGGAGACTGAAGCTTTCTTT.

The chain joins TRBV18 to TRBJ2-7, with 7 bases identical to TRBD2. After removal of 6 bases from V and 2 bases from J, the junction contained 13 bases not matched to a gene. Germline V lookup: CDR1 KGHSH, CDR2 LQKENI. This CDR3 has 16 amino acids. Written as DNA, the CDR3 is TGTGCCAGCTCCCCCTTGGGGGGGACTTTTGCCTACGAGCAGTACTTC. Protein product: CASSPLGGTFAYEQYF. Based on the CDR3 plus reference TRBV18 and TRBJ2-7, the full variable domain is NAGVMQNPRHLVRRRGQEARLRCSPMKGHSHVYWYRQLPEEGLKFMVYLQKENIIDESGMPKERFSAEFPKEGPSILRIQQVVRGDSAAYFCASSPLGGTFAYEQYFGPGTRLTVT.

The chain has TRBV6-1 and TRBJ1-1; no clear D. CDR1 is MNHNS and CDR2 is SASEGT in the germline V gene. V dropped 4 bases and J dropped 9 bases, with 9 bases sitting between them. CDR3 size: 11 residues. As DNA, the CDR3 is TGTGCCAGCAGTGCGGGAGTTAAAGCTTTCTTT. This codes for CASSAGVKAFF.

J is TRBJ2-3 and V is TRBV5-1, with 10 bases lining up with TRBD1. There are 16 residues in the CDR3. J was trimmed by 2 bases and V by 3 bases; bases with no gene match: 6. Germline CDR1 SGHRS, CDR2 YFSETQ. Here the CDR3 reads CASSSLDRGLTDTQYF. The CDR3, as DNA: TGCGCCAGCAGCTCTCTAGACAGGGGGCTCACAGATACGCAGTATTTT.

This clone was seen a handful of times. The rearrangement joins TRBV5-1 to TRBJ1-5; 7 bases are a match to TRBD1. Germline CDR1 and CDR2: SGHRS and YFSETQ. This CDR3 is built from 15 residues. The junction had 5 bases not matched to a gene; V was cut back by 2 bases and J by 3 bases. The CDR3 spells CASSLGDRDNQPQHF. The CDR3 DNA sequence: TGCGCCAGCAGCTTAGGAGACAGGGACAATCAGCCCCAGCATTTT. The variable domain in full, with the rest retrieved from reference TRBV5-1 and TRBJ1-5, is KAGVTQTPRYLIKTRGQQVTLSCSPISGHRSVSWYQQTPGQGLQFLFEYFSETQRNKGNFPGRFSGRQFSNSRSEMNVSTLELGDSALYLCASSLGDRDNQPQHFGDGTRLSIL.

This sequence joins TRBV5-6 and TRBJ2-1; D might be TRBD1 (5 bases). Germline V gene sequence: CDR1 SGHDT, CDR2 YYEEEE. The V gene lost 2 bases and the J gene lost 8 bases, with 14 bases spanning the gap. CDR3 length: 14 amino acids. Here the CDR3 reads CASSLRPRVDEQFF. DNA for the CDR3: TGTGCCAGCAGCTTACGACCCAGGGTAGATGAGCAGTTCTTC.

This sequence joins TRBV6-1 and TRBJ2-7; possible D gene TRBD2, 6 bases. Between the trimmed V and J ends, which lost 3 bases and 4 bases, there was a span of 10 bases. Per germline, CDR1 MNHNS and CDR2 SASEGT. The CDR3 runs 13 residues. Here the CDR3 reads CASSDYGTYEQYF. The CDR3 nucleotides read TGTGCCAGCAGTGACTACGGGACTTACGAGCAGTACTTC.

This clone was counted a few times. This chain joins TRBV27 and TRBJ1-6; D is perhaps TRBD1 (5 bases). Trimming pared 6 bases from V and 5 bases from J, leaving 8 bases between. Germline-derived CDR1 and CDR2 are MNHEY and SMNVEV (reference sequence). CDR3 length: 13 amino acids. The CDR3 nucleotides are TGTGCCAGCAGGCGGGGCCATAATTCACCCCTCCACTTT. It yields the protein CASRRGHNSPLHF.

DNA for the CDR3: TGTGCCAGCAGTCTAACGGCTGGGGCCAACGTCCTGACTTTC. Translated: CASSLTAGANVLTF. The chain uses TRBV27 and TRBJ2-6; D remains unclear. Germline-derived CDR1 and CDR2 are MNHEY and SMNVEV (reference sequence). The V end lost 5 bases, the J end lost 2 bases, and 7 bases lay between the germline ends. The CDR3 is 14 amino acids.

The J gene is TRBJ1-5, the V gene TRBV2; D perhaps matches TRBD1 (6 bases). V was clipped by 6 bases and J by 0 bases, with 12 bases between them. The CDR3 extends over 15 amino acids. CDR1 SNHLY and CDR2 FYNNEI come from the germline V gene. The CDR3 loop is CASSVGQYSNQPQHF. CDR3 coding DNA: TGTGCCAGCAGCGTTGGACAGTATAGCAATCAGCCCCAGCATTTT. Together with reference TRBV2 and TRBJ1-5, the CDR3 gives the full variable domain: EPEVTQTPSHQVTQMGQEVILRCVPISNHLYFYWYRQILGQKVEFLVSFYNNEISEKSEIFDDQFSVERPDGSNFTLKIRSTKLEDSAMYFCASSVGQYSNQPQHFGDGTRLSIL.

V gene TRBV6-5 combines with J gene TRBJ1-2, with D possibly being TRBD1 (5 bases). CDR3 length: 13 residues. The V gene's germline CDR1 is MNHEY and CDR2 SVGAGI. The ends were cut back, 5 bases at V and 4 bases at J, with 11 bases in the middle. The CDR3 sequence is CASSLGLRYGYTF. CDR3 coding DNA: TGTGCCAGCAGTCTGGGACTCCGCTATGGCTACACCTTC.

Comments on this clone: The junction departs from the called germline gene at one end, perhaps through a read error. V gene TRBV5-4 combines with J gene TRBJ1-2, with D possibly matching TRBD1 (6 bases). Germline CDR1 reads SGHNT; CDR2 reads YYREEE (reference sequence). There are 10 residues in the CDR3. The CDR3 reads CASSSGRDTF. CDR3 bases: TGTGCCAGCAGCTCGGGCCGGGACACGTTC.